Listed below are T cell receptor beta chains from one sample, sequenced in a study of T-cell reconstitution after alpha-beta-depleted transplantation in children. In TCRdb, the PCR reads were re-called with MiXCR into one record per CDR3 protein. Counted here are 200,000 to 250,000 distinct CDR3 sequences, approximately 10% occurring once; the ten biggest clones make up roughly 28%. The sequencing here drew on PBMCs, taken before TCRalphabeta/CD19-depleted stem cell transplant. Receptors originate from a child in the first two years of life with acute myeloid leukemia, due to receive a stem cell transplant. CDR3s include the opening cysteine and the closing phenylalanine or tryptophan. D genes are given only for firm matches. The listing skips clone size in some rows; elsewhere it reads once, few, many or a size class.

many	-	TRBV12-3/TRBV12-4	TRBJ1-1	TGTGCCAGCAGTTCAAGAGAGAACACTGAAGCTTTCTTT	CASSSRENTEAFF
-	-	TRBV7-9	TRBJ1-5	TGTGCCAGCGGATATAGCAATCAGCCCCAGCATTTT	CASGYSNQPQHF
few	-	TRBV29-1	TRBJ2-6	TGCAGCGCTGGGAGTACTTCTGGGGCCAACGTCCTGACTTTC	CSAGSTSGANVLTF
few	-	TRBV5-6	TRBJ2-3	TGTGCCAGCAGCTGGACATTAGGCACAGATACGCAGTATTTT	CASSWTLGTDTQYF
many	TRBD2	TRBV5-1	TRBJ2-1	TGCGCCAGCAGCTTGGGTGGCGGGAGCTTAACGGATGAGCAGTTCTTC	CASSLGGGSLTDEQFF
many	TRBD1	TRBV18	TRBJ2-2	TGTGCCAGCTCCGGGACAGGGGGCGACACCGGGGAGCTGTTTTTT	CASSGTGGDTGELFF
many	-	TRBV20-1	TRBJ2-7	TGCAGTGCTGCGAAGGACGGGGTAGGATACGAGCAGTACTTC	CSAAKDGVGYEQYF
many	TRBD2	TRBV9	TRBJ2-3	TGTGCCAGCAGCCCTAGCGGGAGCGCAGATACGCAGTATTTT	CASSPSGSADTQYF
many	-	TRBV12-3/TRBV12-4	TRBJ2-3	TGTGCCAGCAGTTTAGGCGGCCCGAGGGCAGATACGCAGTATTTT	CASSLGGPRADTQYF
many	-	TRBV30	TRBJ1-3	TGTGCCTGGAGCCCCTTTGTAAGCTCTGGAAACACCATATATTTT	CAWSPFVSSGNTIYF
many	-	TRBV29-1	TRBJ2-5	TGCAGCGTTGAGGGTCTCGCGGGACAAGAGACCCAGTACTTC	CSVEGLAGQETQYF
-	-	TRBV12-3/TRBV12-4	TRBJ1-3	TGTGCCAGCAGGGCAGGGATGAACACCATATATTTT	CASRAGMNTIYF
many	TRBD2	TRBV4-1	TRBJ2-1	TGCGCCAGCAGCCGAGGACTAGCGGGACCCTACAATGAGCAGTTCTTC	CASSRGLAGPYNEQFF
many	-	TRBV7-9	TRBJ2-3	TGTGCCAGCAGCTTCCCTACGGCCAAGGGGGTCACAGATACGCAGTATTTT	CASSFPTAKGVTDTQYF
many	-	TRBV28	TRBJ2-7	TGTGCCAGCAGCCTCTCGGCCTACGAGCAGTACTTC	CASSLSAYEQYF
many	-	TRBV5-1	TRBJ2-1	TGCGCCAGCAGCTTGGTGGGAGGGGGGATTTACAATGAGCAGTTCTTC	CASSLVGGGIYNEQFF
many	-	TRBV12-3/TRBV12-4	TRBJ2-1	TGTGCCAGCAGTTGGAAGCGGGTGATCTACAATGAGCAGTTCTTC	CASSWKRVIYNEQFF
-	-	TRBV11-3	TRBJ2-3	TGTGCCAGCAGAACATCAATCCGCACAGATACGCAGTATTTT	CASRTSIRTDTQYF
many	-	TRBV7-9	TRBJ1-1	TGTGCCAGCAGCTCGTTAGGAGGCGTTAGCACTGAAGCTTTCTTT	CASSSLGGVSTEAFF
many	-	TRBV7-2	TRBJ2-1	TGTGCCAGCAGCTTACACAGGGAAGGCAATGAGCAGTTCTTC	CASSLHREGNEQFF
many	-	TRBV20-1	TRBJ2-7	TGCAGTGCTAAACTAGCCCGCGCCTCCTACGAGCAGTACTTC	CSAKLARASYEQYF
many	-	TRBV12-3/TRBV12-4	TRBJ1-2	TGTGCCAGCACCCCCAACGGGGGGCGCAGGGGCTACACCTTC	CASTPNGGRRGYTF
few	-	TRBV7-3	TRBJ2-5	TGTGCCAGCAGCTTGTTACCGCGAGAGACCCAGTACTTC	CASSLLPRETQYF
many	-	TRBV5-5	TRBJ2-1	TGTGCCAGCAGCGGCCAGGTTCGCTTACACAATGAGCAGTTCTTC	CASSGQVRLHNEQFF
many	-	TRBV12-3/TRBV12-4	TRBJ2-2	TGTGCCAGCAGTTTATTGCCAACCGGGGAGCTGTTTTTT	CASSLLPTGELFF
many	-	TRBV18	TRBJ2-5	TGTGCCAGCTCACCACCGGGACACAGCCAAGAGACCCAGTACTTC	CASSPPGHSQETQYF
-	TRBD1	TRBV30	TRBJ2-7	TGTGCCTGGAGTCCCGGGACAGGGTACGAGCAGTACTTC	CAWSPGTGYEQYF
many	-	TRBV7-2	TRBJ1-3	TGTGCCAGCACCACTCCGTCCGGACACTCTGGAAACACCATATATTTT	CASTTPSGHSGNTIYF
many	TRBD2	TRBV5-1	TRBJ2-7	TGCGCCAGCAGCTTGGGCACTAGCGGATTCTACGAGCAGTACTTC	CASSLGTSGFYEQYF
many	-	TRBV3-2	TRBJ1-5	TGTGCCAGCAGCCAAACAGGGGGCGAGAATCAGCCCCAGCATTTT	CASSQTGGENQPQHF
many	TRBD1	TRBV2	TRBJ2-3	TGTGCCAGCAGTGGACAGGGTGGCACAGATACGCAGTATTTT	CASSGQGGTDTQYF
few	-	TRBV5-1	TRBJ2-3	TGCGCCAGCAGCTGGGACCCCCATGGAGATACGCAGTATTTT	CASSWDPHGDTQYF
many	-	TRBV5-1	TRBJ1-1	TGCGCCAGCAGCTTGTATGACACTGAAGCTTTCTTT	CASSLYDTEAFF
-	TRBD1	TRBV7-9	TRBJ1-2	TGTGCCAGCAGCCCGACAGGGGCCGATGGCTACACCTTC	CASSPTGADGYTF
many	-	TRBV6-6	TRBJ1-1	TGTGCCAGCAGTTACTCGGGGGGGGCTTTCTTT	CASSYSGGAFF
many	-	TRBV9	TRBJ1-4	TGTGCCAGCAGCGCTACAACAACTAATGAAAAACTGTTTTTT	CASSATTTNEKLFF
-	-	TRBV20-1	TRBJ1-1	TGCAGTGCCCGCCTGGGGGCTGCGGACACTGAAGCTTTCTTT	CSARLGAADTEAFF
many	TRBD2	TRBV5-1	TRBJ2-1	TGCGCCAGCAGCCGACTAGCGGGAGGGTACAATGAGCAGTTCTTC	CASSRLAGGYNEQFF
many	-	TRBV4-2	TRBJ1-2	TGTGCCAGCAGCCAAGATCCGTATGGCTACACCTTC	CASSQDPYGYTF
many	-	TRBV15	TRBJ2-7	TGTGCCACCAGCAGAGCTGCCTACGAGCAGTACTTC	CATSRAAYEQYF
many	-	TRBV5-1	TRBJ2-3	TGCGCCAGCAGCTTGGTGGCAGGGACCGGAGGAGATACGCAGTATTTT	CASSLVAGTGGDTQYF
many	-	TRBV5-1	TRBJ2-3	TGCGCCAGCATGAAAATCGGTCCGGGGGCCACAGATACGCAGTATTTT	CASMKIGPGATDTQYF
many	TRBD1	TRBV11-1	TRBJ2-7	TGTGCCAGCAGCCCCCGGGACAGGGGTTTCGGGGCCTACGAGCAGTACTTC	CASSPRDRGFGAYEQYF
-	TRBD2	TRBV23-1	TRBJ2-7	TGCGCCAGCAGTCAATCGTACACGGGACTACCGTCCTACGAGCAGTACTTC	CASSQSYTGLPSYEQYF
many	-	TRBV5-1	TRBJ1-6	TGCGCCAGCAGCTTATTCGACTCTCGGCCTCCCCTCCACTTT	CASSLFDSRPPLHF
many	TRBD1	TRBV10-3	TRBJ1-1	TGTGCCATCAGTGAGAACAGGGGGGACGCTGAAGCTTTCTTT	CAISENRGDAEAFF
-	-	TRBV21-1	TRBJ2-7	TGTGCCAGCAGCAAAAGCCAACTAGCGACCTACGAGCAGTACTTC	CASSKSQLATYEQYF
many	-	TRBV9	TRBJ2-1	TGTGCCAGCACCCCCGGGGTGCTAGCGCTCAATGAGCAGTTCTTC	CASTPGVLALNEQFF
many	TRBD2	TRBV20-1	TRBJ2-1	TGCAGTGCTAGAAAAGCGGGGGGGGATAATGAGCAGTTCTTC	CSARKAGGDNEQFF
many	TRBD2	TRBV7-2	TRBJ2-1	TGTGCCAGCAGCTTAGCGCGAGCGGGAGGATCCAGGTATGAGCAGTTCTTC	CASSLARAGGSRYEQFF
many	-	TRBV5-1	TRBJ2-4	TGCGCCAGCAGCTTCCGTGGGACACTAGCCAAAAACATTCAGTACTTC	CASSFRGTLAKNIQYF
many	-	TRBV24-1	TRBJ1-2	TGTGCCACCAGTTCGGCTAACTATGGCTACACCTTC	CATSSANYGYTF
-	TRBD2	TRBV18	TRBJ2-1	TGTGCCAGCTCACAGGGACTAGCGGGGGGTCGGCAGTTCTTC	CASSQGLAGGRQFF
-	TRBD2	TRBV5-1	TRBJ2-5	TGCGCCAGCAGCTCAATAGCGGGGCCGCGGGAGACCCAGTACTTC	CASSSIAGPRETQYF
many	TRBD1	TRBV20-1	TRBJ1-3	TGCAGTGCTAGCACAGGGGCTGGAAACACCATATATTTT	CSASTGAGNTIYF